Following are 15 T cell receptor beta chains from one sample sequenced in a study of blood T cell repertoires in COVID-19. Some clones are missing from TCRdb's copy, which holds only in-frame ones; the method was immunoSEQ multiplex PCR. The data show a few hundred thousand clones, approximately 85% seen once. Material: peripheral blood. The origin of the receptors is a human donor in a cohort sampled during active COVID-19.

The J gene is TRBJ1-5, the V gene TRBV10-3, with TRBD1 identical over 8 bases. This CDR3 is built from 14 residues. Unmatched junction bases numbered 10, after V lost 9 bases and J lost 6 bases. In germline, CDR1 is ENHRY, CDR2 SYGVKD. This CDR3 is CAIKAQGALQPQHF. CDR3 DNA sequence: TGTGCCATTAAAGCGCAGGGGGCGCTTCAGCCCCAGCATTTT.

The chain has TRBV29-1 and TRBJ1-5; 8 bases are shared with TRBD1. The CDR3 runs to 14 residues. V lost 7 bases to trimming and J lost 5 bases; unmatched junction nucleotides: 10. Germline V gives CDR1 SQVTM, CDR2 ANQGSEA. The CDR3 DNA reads TGCAGCGGTCGGGCAGGGGGCGAAGATCAGCCCCAGCATTTT. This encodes CSGRAGGEDQPQHF.

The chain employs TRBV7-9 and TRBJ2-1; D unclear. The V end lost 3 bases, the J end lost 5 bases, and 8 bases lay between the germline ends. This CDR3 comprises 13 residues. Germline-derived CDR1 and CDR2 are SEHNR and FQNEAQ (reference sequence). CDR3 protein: CASSFTVHNEQFF. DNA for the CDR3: TGTGCCAGCAGCTTTACAGTACACAATGAGCAGTTCTTC.

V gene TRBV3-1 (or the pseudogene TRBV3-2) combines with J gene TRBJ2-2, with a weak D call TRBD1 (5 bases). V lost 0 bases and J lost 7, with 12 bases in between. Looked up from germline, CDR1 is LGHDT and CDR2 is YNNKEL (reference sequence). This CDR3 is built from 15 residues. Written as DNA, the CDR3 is TGTGCCAGCAGCCAAGAGGGTAGGGGTCGCGGGGAGCTGTTTTTT. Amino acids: CASSQEGRGRGELFF.

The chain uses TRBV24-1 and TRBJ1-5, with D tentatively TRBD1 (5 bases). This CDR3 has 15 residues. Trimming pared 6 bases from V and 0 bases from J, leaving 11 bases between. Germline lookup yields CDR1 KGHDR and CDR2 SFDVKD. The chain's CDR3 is CATSYRGGSNQPQHF. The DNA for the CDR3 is TGTGCCACCAGTTACCGGGGGGGTAGCAATCAGCCCCAGCATTTT.

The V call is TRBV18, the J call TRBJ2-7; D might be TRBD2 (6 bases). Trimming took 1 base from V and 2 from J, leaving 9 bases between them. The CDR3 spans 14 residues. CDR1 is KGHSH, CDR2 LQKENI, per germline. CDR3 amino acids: CASSPQEGPYEQYF. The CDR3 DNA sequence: TGTGCCAGCTCACCACAGGAGGGGCCCTACGAGCAGTACTTC.

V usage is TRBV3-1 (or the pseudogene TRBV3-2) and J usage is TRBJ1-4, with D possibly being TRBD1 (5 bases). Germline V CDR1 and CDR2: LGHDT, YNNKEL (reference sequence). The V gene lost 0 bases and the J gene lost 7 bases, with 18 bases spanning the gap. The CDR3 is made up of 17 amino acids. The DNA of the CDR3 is TGTGCCAGCAGCCAAGACCCCCTTATGACAGTCCGTGAAAAACTGTTTTTT. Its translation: CASSQDPLMTVREKLFF.

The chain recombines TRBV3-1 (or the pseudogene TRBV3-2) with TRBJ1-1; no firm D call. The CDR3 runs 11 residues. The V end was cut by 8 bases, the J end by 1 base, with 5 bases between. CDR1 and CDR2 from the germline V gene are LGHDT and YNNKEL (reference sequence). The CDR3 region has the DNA TGTGCCAGCTCCCGGAACACTGAAGCTTTCTTT. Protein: CASSRNTEAFF.

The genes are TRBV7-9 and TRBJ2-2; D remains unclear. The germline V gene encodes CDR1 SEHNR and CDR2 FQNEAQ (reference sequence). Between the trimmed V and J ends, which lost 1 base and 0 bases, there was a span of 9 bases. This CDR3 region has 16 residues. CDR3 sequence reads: CASSLDSPTNTGELFF. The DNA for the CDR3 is TGTGCCAGCAGCTTAGACAGTCCTACGAACACCGGGGAGCTGTTTTTT.

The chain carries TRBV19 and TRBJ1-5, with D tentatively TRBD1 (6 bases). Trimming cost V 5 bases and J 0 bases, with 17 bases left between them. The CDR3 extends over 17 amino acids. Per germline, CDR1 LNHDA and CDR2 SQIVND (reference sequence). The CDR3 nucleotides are TGTGCCAGTAGTCCGGGACACGAGCCTTATAGCAATCAGCCCCAGCATTTT. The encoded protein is CASSPGHEPYSNQPQHF.

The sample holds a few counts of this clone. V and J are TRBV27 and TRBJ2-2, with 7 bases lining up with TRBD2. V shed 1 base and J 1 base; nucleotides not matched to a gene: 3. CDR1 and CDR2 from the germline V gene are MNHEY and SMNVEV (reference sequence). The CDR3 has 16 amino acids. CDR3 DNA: TGTGCCAGCAGTTTATACGGGGGGTGGAACACCGGGGAGCTGTTTTTT. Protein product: CASSLYGGWNTGELFF.

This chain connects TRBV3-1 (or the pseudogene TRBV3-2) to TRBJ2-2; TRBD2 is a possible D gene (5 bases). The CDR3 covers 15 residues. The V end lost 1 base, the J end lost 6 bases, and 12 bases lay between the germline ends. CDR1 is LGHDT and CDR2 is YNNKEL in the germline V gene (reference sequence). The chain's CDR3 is CASSQAMLGAGELFF. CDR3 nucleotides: TGTGCCAGCAGCCAAGCCATGTTGGGAGCCGGGGAGCTGTTTTTT.

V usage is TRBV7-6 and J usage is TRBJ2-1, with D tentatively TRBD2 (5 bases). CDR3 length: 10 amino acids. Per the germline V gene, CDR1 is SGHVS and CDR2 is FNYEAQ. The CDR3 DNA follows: TGTGCGGCGGGCTACAATGAGCAGTTCTTC. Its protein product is CAAGYNEQFF.

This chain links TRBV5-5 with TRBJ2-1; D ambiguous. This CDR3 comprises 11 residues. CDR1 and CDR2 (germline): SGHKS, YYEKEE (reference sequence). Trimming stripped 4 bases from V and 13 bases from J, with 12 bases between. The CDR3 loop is CASSLHTFQFF. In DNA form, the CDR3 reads TGTGCCAGCAGCCTCCACACCTTCCAGTTCTTC. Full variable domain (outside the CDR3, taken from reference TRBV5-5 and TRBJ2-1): DAGVTQSPTHLIKTRGQQVTLRCSPISGHKSVSWYQQVLGQGPQFIFQYYEKEERGRGNFPDRFSARQFPNYSSELNVNALLLGDSALYLCASSLHTFQFFGPGTRLTVL.

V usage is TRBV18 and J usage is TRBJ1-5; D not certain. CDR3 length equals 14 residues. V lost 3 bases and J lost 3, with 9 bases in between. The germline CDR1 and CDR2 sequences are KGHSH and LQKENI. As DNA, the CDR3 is TGTGCCAGCTCACCTGCACAGACCAATCAGCCCCAGCATTTT. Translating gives CASSPAQTNQPQHF.